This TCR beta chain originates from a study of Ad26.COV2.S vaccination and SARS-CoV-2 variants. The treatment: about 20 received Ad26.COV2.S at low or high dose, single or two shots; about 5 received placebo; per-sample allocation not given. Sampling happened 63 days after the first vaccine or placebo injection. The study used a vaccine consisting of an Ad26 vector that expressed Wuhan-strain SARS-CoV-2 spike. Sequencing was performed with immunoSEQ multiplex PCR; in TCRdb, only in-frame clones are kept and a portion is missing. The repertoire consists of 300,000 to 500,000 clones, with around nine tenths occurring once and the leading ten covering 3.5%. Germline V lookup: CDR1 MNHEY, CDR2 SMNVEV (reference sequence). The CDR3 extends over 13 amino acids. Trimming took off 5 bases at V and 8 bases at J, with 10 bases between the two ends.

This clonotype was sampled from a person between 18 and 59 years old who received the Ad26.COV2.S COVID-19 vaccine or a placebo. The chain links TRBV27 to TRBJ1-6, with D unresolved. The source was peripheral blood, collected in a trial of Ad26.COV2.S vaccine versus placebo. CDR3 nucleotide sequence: TGTGCCAGCAGTCAAAGGACTTATTCACCCCTCCACTTT. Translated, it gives CASSQRTYSPLHF.